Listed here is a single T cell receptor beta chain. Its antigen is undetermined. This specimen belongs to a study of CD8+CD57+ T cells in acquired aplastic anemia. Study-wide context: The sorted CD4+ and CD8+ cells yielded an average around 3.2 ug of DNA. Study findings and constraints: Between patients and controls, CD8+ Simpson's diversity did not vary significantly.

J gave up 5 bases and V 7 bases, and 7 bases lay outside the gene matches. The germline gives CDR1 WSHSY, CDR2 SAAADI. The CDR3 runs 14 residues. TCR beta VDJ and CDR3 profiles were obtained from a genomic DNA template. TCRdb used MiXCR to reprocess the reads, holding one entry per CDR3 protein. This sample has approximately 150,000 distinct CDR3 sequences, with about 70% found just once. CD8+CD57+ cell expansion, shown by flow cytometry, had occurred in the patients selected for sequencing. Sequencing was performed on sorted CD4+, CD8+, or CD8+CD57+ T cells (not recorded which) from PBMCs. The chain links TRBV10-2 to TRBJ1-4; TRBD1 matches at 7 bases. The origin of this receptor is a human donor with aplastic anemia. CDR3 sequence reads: CASKPGQRNEKLFF. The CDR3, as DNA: TGCGCCAGCAAACCGGGACAGCGCAATGAAAAACTGTTTTTT.